The rows below give T cell receptor beta chains drawn from one sample of a study of graft-versus-host responses after intestinal transplantation. Using immunoSEQ multiplex PCR, the repertoire was profiled, and TCRdb retains in-frame clones only, with some absent. The sample gives tens of thousands of clones, about 80% of which show up once; 0.39% is in the top ten. No cognate antigen is known for these TCRs. The sequencing here drew on unstimulated CD4+ T cells sorted from spleen or lymph node cells, taken before transplant. The receptors were sampled from a human donor who was the organ donor for an intestinal transplant. Each CDR3 is given with its conserved first and last residue. The D gene is left open where the match is weak. Clone size appears in some rows only: once, few, many, or a class for an expanded clone.

cdr3_nt cdr3_aa j_call d_call v_call clone_size
TGCGCCAGCAGGGCGACAGGGAATTCACCCCTCCACTTT CASRATGNSPLHF TRBJ1-6 TRBD1 TRBV10-1 .
TGTGCCAGCAGCTTCATAAGGGGCCAAGAGACCCAGTACTTC CASSFIRGQETQYF TRBJ2-5 . TRBV11-2 .
TGTGCCAGCAGTACTAGTCGGGACTACTATGGCTACACCTTC CASSTSRDYYGYTF TRBJ1-2 . TRBV28 once
TGTGCCAGCAGCCCCATGGACAGGGGTTGGTACAATGAGCAGTTCTTC CASSPMDRGWYNEQFF TRBJ2-1 TRBD1 TRBV7-2 few
TGTGCCAGCAGACTTGGAGGAACCGGGGAGCTGTTTTTT CASRLGGTGELFF TRBJ2-2 . TRBV6-5 .
TGCGCCAGCAGCTTGGGCCAGGGGGCAGACATTCAGTACTTC CASSLGQGADIQYF TRBJ2-4 TRBD1 TRBV5-1 .
TGTGCCAGCTCACCGTCCCAGGGGTCTGGAAACACCATATATTTT CASSPSQGSGNTIYF TRBJ1-3 . TRBV18 .
TGTGCCAGCAGGGGAGGGGCCTCTGGAAACACCATATATTTT CASRGGASGNTIYF TRBJ1-3 . TRBV7-2 .
TGTGCCAGCAGTGAATTTGCGACTAGCGGGCGAAATGAGCAGTTCTTC CASSEFATSGRNEQFF TRBJ2-1 TRBD2 TRBV6-4 .
TGTGCCAGCAGCTCAGGCGGGGGGACTGAAGCTTTCTTT CASSSGGGTEAFF TRBJ1-1 . TRBV9 once
TGTGCCAGCAGTTCTACGACAGGGAAGGCCGGGGAGCTGTTTTTT CASSSTTGKAGELFF TRBJ2-2 TRBD1 TRBV27 .
TGTGCCAGTACCTTTTCCGGGACTAGCGGGGGGTACAATGAGCAGTTCTTC CASTFSGTSGGYNEQFF TRBJ2-1 TRBD2 TRBV19 .
TGTGCCATCAGCGCGGGACAGCTCAACACTGAAGCTTTCTTT CAISAGQLNTEAFF TRBJ1-1 TRBD1 TRBV10-3 .
TGTGCCTGGAGTAGCCAGCTAGCTAACTATGGCTACACCTTC CAWSSQLANYGYTF TRBJ1-2 . TRBV30 .
TGTGCCTGGACCCCAACGAGGATTACACCCCTCCACTTT CAWTPTRITPLHF TRBJ1-6 . TRBV30 .
TGTGCCAGCAGCTTAGGGCAGGGTATTAACCAGCCCCAGCATTTT CASSLGQGINQPQHF TRBJ1-5 . TRBV7-9 .
TGTGCCAGCAGCCCTTTACCCATCGGGAGGTCCTATGGCTACACCTTC CASSPLPIGRSYGYTF TRBJ1-2 . TRBV7-6 .
TGTGCCAGCTCGGACACTGAAGCTTTCTTT CASSDTEAFF TRBJ1-1 . TRBV28 .
TGTGCCAGCAGAGACATAAAACAGGGGGCGAATTCACCCCTCCACTTT CASRDIKQGANSPLHF TRBJ1-6 TRBD1 TRBV6-6 .
TGCAGCGTCCATAGCGGGGGGGCCGCTAATGAGCAGTTCTTC CSVHSGGAANEQFF TRBJ2-1 TRBD2 TRBV29-1 .
TGTGCCAGCAGCGTCAACAGGGGGCTCCTGCCGGGCTATGGCTACACCTTC CASSVNRGLLPGYGYTF TRBJ1-2 TRBD1 TRBV7-2 .
TGCGCCAGCAGCCGGGACAGGTCTGGGGTCTATGATGAGGGCTACACCTTC CASSRDRSGVYDEGYTF TRBJ1-2 TRBD1 TRBV10-1 .
TGTGCCAGCATTCCGCCTCAGGGGGCCGGCTACACCTTC CASIPPQGAGYTF TRBJ1-2 TRBD1 TRBV7-9 .
TGTGCCAGCAGCTTGCCTTTCGGGGACAGAGAACCGAACACCGGGGAGCTGTTTTTT CASSLPFGDREPNTGELFF TRBJ2-2 TRBD1 TRBV7-3 .
TGTGCCAGCAGACAGGGGGCGTACACTGAAGCTTTCTTT CASRQGAYTEAFF TRBJ1-1 TRBD1 TRBV28 once
TGTGCCAGCAGCGTCGGACCAAAACCCGCGCCACAGGAGAACACTGAAGCTTTCTTT CASSVGPKPAPQENTEAFF TRBJ1-1 . TRBV9 .
TGTGCCAGCAGTGAGGACCCCGGGACAGCTAAAGATACGCAGTATTTT CASSEDPGTAKDTQYF TRBJ2-3 TRBD1 TRBV25-1 .
TGTGCCAGCAGCTTGTTGGGACAGGGAGCTTCACCCCTCCACTTT CASSLLGQGASPLHF TRBJ1-6 TRBD1 TRBV5-8 few
TGTGCCAGCAGTTTAAGTCCCGGGACTAGCGGGGGGGCCCGAGATACGCAGTATTTT CASSLSPGTSGGARDTQYF TRBJ2-3 TRBD2 TRBV27 few